This T cell receptor (beta chain) was captured in a study of CD8 T cells in Susac syndrome. Reverse transcription of roughly 0.5 to 1 ug RNA was carried out with random hexamers. TCRdb reprocessed the immunoSEQ multiplex PCR reads via MiXCR and lists one record per CDR3 protein. The sample lists some 150,000 distinct CDR3 sequences; around 94% were seen once. This CDR3 has 12 residues. Germline assignment: CDR1 DFQATT and CDR2 SNEGSKA (reference sequence). Trimming stripped 4 bases from V and 4 bases from J, with 11 bases between. Sequenced sample: CD4+ T cells from PBMCs. The V gene is TRBV20-1, the J gene TRBJ2-7, with D uncertain. This TCR came from a human donor in good health. CDR3 DNA: TGCAGTGCTACGGAGCCCCCTTACGAGCAGTACTTC. Translated, it gives CSATEPPYEQYF.